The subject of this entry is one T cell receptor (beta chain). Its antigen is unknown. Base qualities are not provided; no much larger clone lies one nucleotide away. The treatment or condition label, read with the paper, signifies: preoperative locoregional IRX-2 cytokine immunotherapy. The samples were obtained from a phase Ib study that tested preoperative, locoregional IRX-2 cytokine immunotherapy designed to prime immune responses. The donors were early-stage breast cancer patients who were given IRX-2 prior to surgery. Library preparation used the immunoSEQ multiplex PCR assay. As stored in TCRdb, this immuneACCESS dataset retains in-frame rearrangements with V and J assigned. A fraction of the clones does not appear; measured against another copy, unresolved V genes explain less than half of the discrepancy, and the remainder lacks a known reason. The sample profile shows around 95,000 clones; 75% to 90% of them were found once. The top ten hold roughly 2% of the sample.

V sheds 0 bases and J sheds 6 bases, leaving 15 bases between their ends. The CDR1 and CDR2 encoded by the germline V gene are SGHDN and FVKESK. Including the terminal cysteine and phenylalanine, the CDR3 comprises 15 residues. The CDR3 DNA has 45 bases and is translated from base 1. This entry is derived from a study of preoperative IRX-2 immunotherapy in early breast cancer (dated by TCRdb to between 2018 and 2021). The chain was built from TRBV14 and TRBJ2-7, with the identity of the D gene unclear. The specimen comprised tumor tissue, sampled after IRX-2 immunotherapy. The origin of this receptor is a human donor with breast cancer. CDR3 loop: CASSQDPDGWSEQYF. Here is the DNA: TGTGCCAGCAGCCAAGATCCCGACGGGTGGAGCGAGCAGTACTTC.